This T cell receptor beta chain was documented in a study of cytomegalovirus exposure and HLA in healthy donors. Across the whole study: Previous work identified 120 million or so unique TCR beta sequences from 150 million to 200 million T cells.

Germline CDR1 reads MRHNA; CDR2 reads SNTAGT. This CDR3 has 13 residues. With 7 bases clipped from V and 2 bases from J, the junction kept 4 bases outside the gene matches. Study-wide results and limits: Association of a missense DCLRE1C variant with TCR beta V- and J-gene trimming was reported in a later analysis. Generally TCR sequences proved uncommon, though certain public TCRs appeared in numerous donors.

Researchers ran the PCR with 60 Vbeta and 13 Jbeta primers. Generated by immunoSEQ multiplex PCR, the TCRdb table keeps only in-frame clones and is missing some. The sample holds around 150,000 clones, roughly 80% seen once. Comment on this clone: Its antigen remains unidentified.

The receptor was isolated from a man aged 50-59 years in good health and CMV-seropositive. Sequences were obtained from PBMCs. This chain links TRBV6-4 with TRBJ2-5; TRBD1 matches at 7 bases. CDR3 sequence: CASNRGDQETQYF. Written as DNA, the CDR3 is TGTGCCAGCAACAGGGGAGATCAAGAGACCCAGTACTTC.